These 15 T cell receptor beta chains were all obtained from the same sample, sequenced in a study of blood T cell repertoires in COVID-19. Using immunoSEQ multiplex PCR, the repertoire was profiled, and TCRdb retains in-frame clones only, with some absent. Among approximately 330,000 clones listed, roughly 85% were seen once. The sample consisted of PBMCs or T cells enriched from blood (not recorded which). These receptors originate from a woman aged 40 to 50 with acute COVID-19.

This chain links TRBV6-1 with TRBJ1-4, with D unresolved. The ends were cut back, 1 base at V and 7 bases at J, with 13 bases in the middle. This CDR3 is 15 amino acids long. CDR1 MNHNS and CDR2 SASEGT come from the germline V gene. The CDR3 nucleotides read TGTGCCAGCAGTGAAGGGAGAAGGCTTAGTGAAAAACTGTTTTTT. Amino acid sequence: CASSEGRRLSEKLFF.

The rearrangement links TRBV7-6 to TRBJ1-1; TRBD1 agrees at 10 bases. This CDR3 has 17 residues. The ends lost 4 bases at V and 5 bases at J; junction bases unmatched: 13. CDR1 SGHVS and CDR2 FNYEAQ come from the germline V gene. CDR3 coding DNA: TGTGCCAGCAGCTCCGGGACAGGGGCGATTCAGGGGACTGAAGCTTTCTTT. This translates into CASSSGTGAIQGTEAFF.

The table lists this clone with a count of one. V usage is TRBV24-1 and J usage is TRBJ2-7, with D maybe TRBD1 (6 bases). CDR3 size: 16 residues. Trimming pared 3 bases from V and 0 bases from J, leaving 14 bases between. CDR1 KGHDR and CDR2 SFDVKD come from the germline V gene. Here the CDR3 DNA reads TGTGCCACCAGTGATATGACAGGCATGATCTCCTACGAGCAGTACTTC. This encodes CATSDMTGMISYEQYF.

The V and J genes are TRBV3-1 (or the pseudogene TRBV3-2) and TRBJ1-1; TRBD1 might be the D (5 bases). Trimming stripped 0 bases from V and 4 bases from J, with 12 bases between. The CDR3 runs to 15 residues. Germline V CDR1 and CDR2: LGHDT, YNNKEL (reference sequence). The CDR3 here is CASSQDRDGGTEAFF. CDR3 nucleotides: TGTGCCAGCAGCCAAGACAGGGACGGGGGCACTGAAGCTTTCTTT.

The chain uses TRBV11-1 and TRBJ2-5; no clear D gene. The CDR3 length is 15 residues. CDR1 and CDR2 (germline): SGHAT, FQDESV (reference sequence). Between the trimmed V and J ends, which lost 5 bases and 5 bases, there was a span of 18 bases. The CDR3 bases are TGTGCCAGCAGCCCGGATGGAGTGCGCCGGGAGACCCAGTACTTC. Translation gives CASSPDGVRRETQYF.

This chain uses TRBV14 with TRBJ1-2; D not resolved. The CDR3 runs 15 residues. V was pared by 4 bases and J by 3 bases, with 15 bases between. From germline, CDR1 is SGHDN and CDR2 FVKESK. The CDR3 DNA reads TGTGCCAGCAGCCGTACGGAGGATCGACACTATGGCTACACCTTC. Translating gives CASSRTEDRHYGYTF.

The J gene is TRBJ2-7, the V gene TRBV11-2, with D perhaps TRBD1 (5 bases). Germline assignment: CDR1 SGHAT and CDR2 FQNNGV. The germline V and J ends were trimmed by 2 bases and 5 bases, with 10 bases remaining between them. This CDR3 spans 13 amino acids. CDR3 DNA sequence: TGTGCCAGCAGCTTAAGGGGCTTAAACGAGCAGTACTTC. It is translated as CASSLRGLNEQYF.

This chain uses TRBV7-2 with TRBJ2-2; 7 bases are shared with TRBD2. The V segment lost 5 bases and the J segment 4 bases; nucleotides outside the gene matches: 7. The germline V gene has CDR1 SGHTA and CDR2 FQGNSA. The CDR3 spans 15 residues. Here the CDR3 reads CASSPREAGTGELFF. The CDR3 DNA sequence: TGTGCCAGCAGCCCCCGGGAGGCTGGCACCGGGGAGCTGTTTTTT.

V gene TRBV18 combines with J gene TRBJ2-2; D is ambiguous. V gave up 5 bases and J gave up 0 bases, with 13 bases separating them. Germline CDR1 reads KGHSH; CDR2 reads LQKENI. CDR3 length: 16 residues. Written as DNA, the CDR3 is TGTGCCAGCTCAGTTGCGAGTCTAACGAACACCGGGGAGCTGTTTTTT. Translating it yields CASSVASLTNTGELFF.

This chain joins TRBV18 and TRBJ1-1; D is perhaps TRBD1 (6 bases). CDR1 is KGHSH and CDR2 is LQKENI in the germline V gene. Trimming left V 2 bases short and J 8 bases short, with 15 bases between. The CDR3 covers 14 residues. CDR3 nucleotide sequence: TGTGCCAGCTCACCAGGTGGGGGGGCATCGGAAGCTTTCTTT. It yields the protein CASSPGGGASEAFF.

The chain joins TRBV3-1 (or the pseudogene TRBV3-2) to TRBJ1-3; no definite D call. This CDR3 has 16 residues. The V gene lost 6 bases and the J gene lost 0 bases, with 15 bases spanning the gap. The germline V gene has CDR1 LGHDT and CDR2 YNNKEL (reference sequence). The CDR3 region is CASRPAGMTSGNTIYF. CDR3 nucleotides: TGTGCCAGCAGGCCCGCAGGAATGACCTCTGGAAACACCATATATTTT.

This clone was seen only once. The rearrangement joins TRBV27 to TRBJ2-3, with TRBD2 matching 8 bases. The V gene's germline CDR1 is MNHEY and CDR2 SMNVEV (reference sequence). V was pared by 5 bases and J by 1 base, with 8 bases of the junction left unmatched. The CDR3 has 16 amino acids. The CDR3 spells CASSPGGGWGTDTQYF. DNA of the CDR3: TGTGCCAGCAGTCCGGGAGGGGGATGGGGCACAGATACGCAGTATTTT.

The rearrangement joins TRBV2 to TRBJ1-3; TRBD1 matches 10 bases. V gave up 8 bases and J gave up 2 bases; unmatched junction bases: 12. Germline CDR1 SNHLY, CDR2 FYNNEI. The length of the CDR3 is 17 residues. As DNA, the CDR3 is TGTGCCAGCGCCGGGACAGGGGAGCAGTCTGCTGGAAACACCATATATTTT. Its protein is CASAGTGEQSAGNTIYF.

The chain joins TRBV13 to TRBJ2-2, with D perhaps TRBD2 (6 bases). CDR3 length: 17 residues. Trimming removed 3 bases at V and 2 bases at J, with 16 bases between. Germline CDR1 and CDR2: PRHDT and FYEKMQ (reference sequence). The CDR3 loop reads CASSFPLAVFNTGELFF. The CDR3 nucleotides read TGTGCCAGCAGCTTCCCATTAGCGGTTTTCAACACCGGGGAGCTGTTTTTT.

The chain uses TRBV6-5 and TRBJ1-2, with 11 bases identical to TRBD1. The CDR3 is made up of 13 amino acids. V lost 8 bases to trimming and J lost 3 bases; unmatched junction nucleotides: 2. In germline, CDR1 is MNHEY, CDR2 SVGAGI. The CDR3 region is CASGTGGDYGYTF. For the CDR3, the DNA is TGTGCCAGCGGGACAGGGGGTGACTATGGCTACACCTTC.